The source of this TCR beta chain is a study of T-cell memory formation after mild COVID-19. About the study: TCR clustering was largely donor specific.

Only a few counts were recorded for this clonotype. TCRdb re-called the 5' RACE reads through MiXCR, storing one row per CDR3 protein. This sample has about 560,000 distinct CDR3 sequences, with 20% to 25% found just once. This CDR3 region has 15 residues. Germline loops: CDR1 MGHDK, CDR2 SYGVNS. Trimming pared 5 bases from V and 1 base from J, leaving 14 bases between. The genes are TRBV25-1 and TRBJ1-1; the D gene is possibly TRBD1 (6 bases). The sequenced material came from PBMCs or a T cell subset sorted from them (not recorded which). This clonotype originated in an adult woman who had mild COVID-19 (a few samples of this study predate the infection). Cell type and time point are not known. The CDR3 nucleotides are TGTGCCAGCAGTCCATCCGGGGGCGGGAACACTGAAGCTTTCTTT. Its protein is CASSPSGGGNTEAFF.